This T cell receptor beta chain came from a study of T cells in Graves' hyperthyroidism and ophthalmopathy. Study-wide findings and caveats: Blood samples included most of the expanded thyroid clonotypes exceeding 0.001. Through a model of 13 V-J features, ophthalmopathy was separated from stable hyperthyroidism. Prediction of ophthalmopathy progression came a median approximately 6.5 months pre-onset.

TCR beta CDR3 sequences were amplified from RNA transcripts. Using the HTBI primer set, a first-round RT-PCR was run on the TCR CDR3. TCRdb analysed the multiplex PCR reads with MiXCR anew, one entry per CDR3 protein. The sample comprises 600,000 to 900,000 distinct CDR3 sequences, roughly 15% of which are singletons, and over 7.5% rests with the top ten. The trim removed 6 bases at V and 9 bases at J, leaving 15 bases unmatched. This CDR3 is 15 amino acids long. The germline V gene encodes CDR1 MDHEN and CDR2 SYDVKM. This clonotype was counted at least ten times. No antigen is known for it. Sequencing was done on a sample of blood. The TCR originated in a man between 18 and 29 years old with Graves' hyperthyroidism. The chain links TRBV28 to TRBJ2-3, with TRBD2 matching over 7 bases. Here the CDR3 reads CASRLGGGRDDTQYF. The CDR3 coding sequence is TGTGCCAGCAGATTAGGTGGCGGGAGAGACGACACGCAGTATTTT.